This TCR beta chain is from a study of cytomegalovirus exposure and HLA in healthy donors. Study-wide results and caveats: In a later analysis, TCR beta V- and J-gene trimming showed a link to a missense DCLRE1C variant. Presence/absence analyses took donor sequencing depth as roughly uniform. The authors judged a highly shared variant cluster likely a sequencing artifact.

This CDR3 has 17 residues. Germline trimming cut 0 bases from V and 6 bases from J; bases unmatched to any gene: 13. CDR1 is SGDLS and CDR2 is YYNGEE in the germline V gene. The PCR made use of 60 Vbeta and 13 Jbeta primers. The repertoire was sequenced with immunoSEQ multiplex PCR; TCRdb's copy has only in-frame clones and lacks some. The sample includes roughly 140,000 clones, approximately 70% seen only once; the top ten take 14%. About this clone itself: What it binds is not known.

This chain connects TRBV9 to TRBJ1-2; 8 bases line up with TRBD1. Sequenced: PBMCs. This receptor was identified in a human donor in good health. CDR3 residues: CASSVESGGEFLDGYTF. CDR3 coding DNA: TGTGCCAGCAGCGTAGAATCAGGGGGCGAGTTTCTTGATGGCTACACCTTC.